The 9 T cell receptor beta chains presented below share a single source sample, sequenced in a study of blood T cell repertoires in COVID-19. Libraries were prepared by immunoSEQ multiplex PCR; TCRdb keeps only in-frame clonotypes and omits some of them. The data contain 400,000 or so clones, approximately 89% of them singletons. Sequencing used peripheral blood. The receptors originated from a woman aged 40 to 50 with COVID-19, enrolled during active disease.

The chain joins TRBV9 to TRBJ1-6, with D possibly TRBD1 on 6 matching bases. The CDR3 has 14 residues. V was shortened by 4 bases and J by 5 bases, with 10 bases between the two germline ends. Germline V gene lookup returns CDR1 SGDLS and CDR2 YYNGEE. CDR3 nucleotides: TGTGCCAGCAGCACGACAGGAGATAATTCACCCCTCCACTTT. Translation gives CASSTTGDNSPLHF.

The CDR3 region has the DNA TGTGCCAGTAACCTGGACAGTTATAGCAATCAGCCCCAGCATTTT. As protein: CASNLDSYSNQPQHF. This chain joins TRBV19 and TRBJ1-5; tentative D call: TRBD1 (6 bases). The CDR3 runs 15 residues. V shed 7 bases and J shed 0 bases, with 13 bases lying between them. CDR1 and CDR2 (germline): LNHDA, SQIVND (reference sequence).

The V gene is TRBV28, the J gene TRBJ1-2; no clear D gene. The CDR3 is 13 residues long. CDR1 is MDHEN and CDR2 is SYDVKM in the germline V gene. Trimming took off 2 bases at V and 4 bases at J, with 8 bases between the two ends. CDR3 residues: CASSLSLGYGYTF. In nucleotides, the CDR3 is TGTGCCAGCAGTTTAAGTCTCGGCTATGGCTACACCTTC.

The chain is built from TRBV28 and TRBJ1-6; TRBD1 matches 10 bases. Germline CDR1 reads MDHEN; CDR2 reads SYDVKM. The CDR3 length is 16 residues. Trimming at V came to 6 bases and at J to 6 bases, leaving 8 bases not matched to a gene. CDR3 region: CASSPRQGAGNSPLHF. CDR3 coding DNA: TGTGCCAGCAGCCCTAGACAGGGGGCAGGTAATTCACCCCTCCACTTT. Complete variable domain (other parts from reference TRBV28 and TRBJ1-6): DVKVTQSSRYLVKRTGEKVFLECVQDMDHENMFWYRQDPGLGLRLIYFSYDVKMKEKGDIPEGYSVSREKKERFSLILESASTNQTSMYLCASSPRQGAGNSPLHFGNGTRLTVT.

The chain uses TRBV6-2 or TRBV6-3 and TRBJ1-2; D uncertain. The CDR3 loop spans 14 amino acids. The germline CDR1 and CDR2 sequences are MNHEY and SVGEGT. V gave up 0 bases and J gave up 4 bases, with 9 bases separating them. In nucleotides, the CDR3 is TGTGCCAGCAGTTACTCGGCGGTCTTCTATGGCTACACCTTC. Amino acids: CASSYSAVFYGYTF.

The V call is TRBV12-5, the J call TRBJ1-1; possible D gene TRBD1, 6 bases. V was shortened by 6 bases and J by 4 bases, with 12 bases between the two germline ends. Looked up from germline, CDR1 is LGHNT and CDR2 is FRNRAP. The CDR3 length is 13 residues. The CDR3 DNA reads as TGTGCTAGTGGGGTTCAGGGGACCACTGAAGCTTTCTTT. It is translated as CASGVQGTTEAFF.

The chain couples TRBV7-2 to TRBJ1-4; weak D call: TRBD1 (6 bases). Deletions cut 1 base from V and 8 bases from J, with 17 bases between. In germline, CDR1 is SGHTA, CDR2 FQGNSA. CDR3 length: 16 residues. The CDR3 loop reads CASSLGRIGGYEKLFF. The CDR3 DNA reads as TGTGCCAGCAGCTTAGGTAGAATAGGGGGTTACGAAAAACTGTTTTTT.

The J gene is TRBJ2-7, the V gene TRBV10-3; 13 bases match TRBD2. The J segment lost 5 bases and the V segment lost 6 bases, leaving 13 bases of the junction unmatched. Germline-derived CDR1 and CDR2 are ENHRY and SYGVKD. The CDR3 extends over 17 amino acids. For the CDR3, the DNA is TGTGCCATCAGGGCGGGACTAGCGGGAAACCGGATGGACGAGCAGTACTTC. This encodes CAIRAGLAGNRMDEQYF.

V usage is TRBV27 and J usage is TRBJ2-1; TRBD2 is a possible D gene (7 bases). Trimming pared 4 bases from V and 2 bases from J, leaving 15 bases between. The CDR3 consists of 16 residues. The germline CDR1 and CDR2 sequences are MNHEY and SMNVEV (reference sequence). Written as DNA, the CDR3 is TGTGCCAGCAGTTATCGGGTCGGGGGGCCCTACAATGAGCAGTTCTTC. Protein product: CASSYRVGGPYNEQFF.